This is a list of T cell receptor beta chains from one sample in a study of blood T cell repertoires in COVID-19. Only in-frame clones appear in the TCRdb table, and some are missing; sequencing was by immunoSEQ multiplex PCR. The sample shows some 400,000 clones, roughly nine tenths of them seen only once. Sample: PBMCs or T cells enriched from blood (not recorded which). The receptors stem from a woman aged 25 to 39 who had recovered from COVID-19. Each CDR3 is given with its conserved first and last residue. D genes are given only for firm matches. A clone size is listed for some rows: how often the clone was seen (once, few, many), or a class if it is expanded.

cdr3_length	v_call	clone_size	j_call	d_call	cdr3_aa	cdr3_nt
15	TRBV30	-	TRBJ1-6	-	CAWSVGRARDSPLHF	TGTGCCTGGAGTGTAGGGAGGGCCCGTGATTCACCCCTCCACTTT
14	TRBV7-3	-	TRBJ1-2	-	CASSPGGGGYGYTF	TGTGCCAGCAGCCCTGGGGGAGGAGGATATGGCTACACCTTC
15	TRBV28	few	TRBJ2-5	TRBD2	CASSLWRGAGETQYF	TGTGCCAGCAGTTTATGGCGGGGGGCGGGGGAGACCCAGTACTTC
16	TRBV28	-	TRBJ2-3	-	CASSPMGGGWTDTQYF	TGTGCCAGCAGCCCCATGGGGGGAGGTTGGACAGATACGCAGTATTTT
13	TRBV29-1	-	TRBJ1-3	-	CSVADSSGNTIYF	TGCAGCGTTGCCGACAGTTCTGGAAACACCATATATTTT
15	TRBV27	-	TRBJ2-7	-	CASSLRRGLGYEQYF	TGTGCCAGCAGTTTGAGGAGGGGGCTGGGCTACGAGCAGTACTTC
12	TRBV5-4	-	TRBJ1-2	TRBD1	CASSLTGGETTF	TGTGCCAGCAGCTTGACAGGGGGCGAAACGACCTTC
14	TRBV11-2	-	TRBJ2-1	-	CASSRGTQNNEQFF	TGTGCCAGCAGCCGGGGGACGCAGAACAATGAGCAGTTCTTC
15	TRBV10-3	-	TRBJ2-1	TRBD1	CAISERQGANNEQFF	TGTGCCATCAGTGAGAGGCAGGGGGCGAACAATGAGCAGTTCTTC
15	TRBV7-3	few	TRBJ1-2	-	CASSFTGKANYGYTF	TGTGCCAGCAGCTTTACAGGGAAAGCTAACTATGGCTACACCTTC
14	TRBV27	-	TRBJ2-1	-	CASSFPNSYNEQFF	TGTGCCAGCAGTTTCCCCAACTCCTACAATGAGCAGTTCTTC
14	TRBV13	-	TRBJ1-6	-	CASSSRVSGSPLHF	TGTGCCAGCAGCTCCAGGGTCTCTGGCTCACCCCTCCACTTT
15	TRBV10-2	-	TRBJ2-3	TRBD2	CASRGSSGRTDTQYF	TGCGCCAGCAGAGGGTCTAGCGGGAGGACAGATACGCAGTATTTT
19	TRBV4-1	-	TRBJ1-6	-	CASSQPPGAGSSYNSPLHF	TGCGCCAGCAGCCAACCCCCTGGGGCCGGCAGCTCCTATAATTCACCCCTCCACTTT
11	TRBV10-3	-	TRBJ2-1	-	CAISEAGEQFF	TGTGCCATCAGTGAGGCAGGTGAGCAGTTCTTC
13	TRBV7-3	-	TRBJ1-2	-	CASSLKRDRGYTF	TGTGCCAGCAGCTTAAAGAGAGACAGGGGCTACACCTTC
17	TRBV28	-	TRBJ1-2	TRBD1	CASSQLSGTGSRYGYTF	TGTGCCAGCAGTCAACTGTCCGGGACAGGATCTCGGTATGGCTACACCTTC
13	TRBV27	-	TRBJ1-2	TRBD1	CASSPTQGYGYTF	TGTGCCAGCAGTCCCACACAGGGGTATGGCTACACCTTC
14	TRBV18	-	TRBJ1-5	-	CASSPAREGQPQHF	TGTGCCAGCTCACCAGCCAGGGAGGGTCAGCCCCAGCATTTT
16	TRBV27	-	TRBJ2-3	TRBD2	CASSQTSGASTDTQYF	TGTGCCAGCAGTCAGACTAGCGGGGCGAGCACAGATACGCAGTATTTT
14	TRBV2	-	TRBJ2-3	-	CASRSLFSTDTQYF	TGTGCCAGCAGGAGCCTCTTTAGCACAGATACGCAGTATTTT
17	TRBV18	-	TRBJ1-5	-	CASSPRATGIRNQPQHF	TGTGCCAGCTCACCAAGGGCCACAGGGATTAGGAATCAGCCCCAGCATTTT
15	TRBV7-6	once	TRBJ1-1	TRBD1	CASSLGQGANTEAFF	TGTGCCAGCAGCTTGGGACAGGGGGCGAACACTGAAGCTTTCTTT
18	TRBV28	-	TRBJ1-1	-	CASSLEGWGTRKNTEAFF	TGTGCCAGCAGTTTAGAGGGCTGGGGGACAAGGAAGAACACTGAAGCTTTCTTT
16	TRBV4-1	-	TRBJ1-4	-	CASSQVRALNNEKLFF	TGCGCCAGCAGCCAAGTAAGAGCTTTAAATAATGAAAAACTGTTTTTT
14	TRBV3-1/TRBV3-2	-	TRBJ1-6	TRBD1	CASSQSGGNSPLHF	TGTGCCAGCAGCCAATCAGGGGGTAATTCACCCCTCCACTTT
13	TRBV5-1	-	TRBJ1-1	-	CASSVGVNTEAFF	TGCGCCAGCAGCGTAGGGGTGAACACTGAAGCTTTCTTT
14	TRBV4-3	-	TRBJ1-1	TRBD1	CASSQDTGQDEAFF	TGCGCCAGCAGCCAAGACACCGGACAGGATGAAGCTTTCTTT
12	TRBV7-9	-	TRBJ1-2	TRBD1	CASSSSGGASSF	TGTGCCAGCAGCTCCTCAGGGGGCGCGAGTTCGTTC
13	TRBV5-1	-	TRBJ1-1	TRBD1	CASTDRVNTEAFF	TGCGCCAGCACCGACAGGGTTAACACTGAAGCTTTCTTT
16	TRBV14	-	TRBJ2-5	TRBD2	CASSQDRPGLVGTQYF	TGTGCCAGCAGCCAAGATAGACCGGGACTAGTAGGGACCCAGTACTTC
14	TRBV7-3	-	TRBJ1-6	-	CASSLNRASSPLHF	TGTGCCAGCAGCTTAAACAGGGCCAGTTCACCCCTCCACTTT
16	TRBV28	-	TRBJ2-2	TRBD2	CASRNSLAGNTGELFF	TGTGCCAGCAGAAACTCACTAGCGGGGAACACCGGGGAGCTGTTTTTT
13	TRBV4-1	once	TRBJ1-1	TRBD1	CASRGDRNTEAFF	TGCGCCAGCAGAGGGGACAGAAACACTGAAGCTTTCTTT
14	TRBV18	-	TRBJ1-4	-	CASSPGQINEKLFF	TGTGCCAGCTCACCAGGACAGATTAATGAAAAACTGTTTTTT